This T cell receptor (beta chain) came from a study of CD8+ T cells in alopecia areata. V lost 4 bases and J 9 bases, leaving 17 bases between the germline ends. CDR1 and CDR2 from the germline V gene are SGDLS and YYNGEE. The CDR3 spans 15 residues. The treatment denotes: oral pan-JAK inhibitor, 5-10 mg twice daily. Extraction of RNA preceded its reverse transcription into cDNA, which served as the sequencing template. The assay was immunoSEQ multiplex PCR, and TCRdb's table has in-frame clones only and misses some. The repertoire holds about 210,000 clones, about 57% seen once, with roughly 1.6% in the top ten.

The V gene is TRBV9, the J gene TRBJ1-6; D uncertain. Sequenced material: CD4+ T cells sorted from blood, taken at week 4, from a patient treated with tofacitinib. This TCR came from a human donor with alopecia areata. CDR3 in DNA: TGTGCCAGCAGCTCCGCGAGTGGGAGAGCTTCACCCCTCCACTTT. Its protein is CASSSASGRASPLHF.